Sequencing of this T cell receptor beta chain was carried out in a study of T-cell reconstitution after alpha-beta-depleted transplantation in children. Overall study findings and caveats: The study reportedly traced alpha-beta T cells about two months after transplant to several hundred expanded graft clones. One year after transplant, T-cell counts and diversity came mostly from newly produced T cells.

This sample's TCRbeta library carried unique molecular identifier barcodes. TCRdb called the PCR reads again in MiXCR, with one record for every CDR3 protein. The table lists about 170,000 distinct CDR3 sequences, roughly 11% of them singletons. Germline V CDR1 and CDR2: SGHDN, FVKESK. The CDR3 is 14 residues long. The V end lost 5 bases, the J end lost 1 base, and 10 bases lay between the germline ends. The table lists this clonotype with many counts. Its specificity is unknown. Here the sequenced sample was PBMCs, taken before TCRalphabeta/CD19-depleted stem cell transplant. V is TRBV14 and J is TRBJ2-3; D is perhaps TRBD1 or TRBD2 (5 bases each). The clonotype originates from a boy aged 2 to 10 with acute myeloid leukemia, due to receive a stem cell transplant. The CDR3 here is CASSGRGGTDTQYF. DNA of the CDR3: TGTGCCAGCAGCGGCCGGGGCGGCACAGATACGCAGTATTTT.